The TCR beta chain described here comes from a study of T cell clonality in common variable immunodeficiency (dated by TCRdb to between 2015 and 2016). This clone was detected ten times or more. Its target antigen remains unknown. The read terminates 3 residues before the CDR3 end, so the remaining end is supplied by the germline J gene. Both CVID patients and healthy controls were predominantly of Caucasian heritage. Heparinized peripheral whole blood samples of roughly 5 to 8.5 ml were obtained from each donor. Genomic DNA from adults with common variable immune deficiency (CVID) and from healthy adult controls was used to sequence TCRbeta CDR3 repertoires. There were about 22 healthy adult volunteers in the control group (around twelve female and around 10 male), ranging in age from roughly 20 to 70 years, with a mean age of roughly 35. Diluted blood was density-centrifuged over Hypaque 1077 or Ficoll-Paque to isolate peripheral blood mononuclear cells. Genomic DNA was obtained from unsorted mononuclear cells using either Qiagen column purification or a centrifugation-based method.

Including cysteine and phenylalanine, the CDR3 has 13 amino acids. Only the CDR3 bases that were read are kept: 30 of them, in frame from base 1. V trim: 5 bases; J trim: 5 bases; unmatched bases: 3. For CDR1 and CDR2, the germline V gene (reference sequence) lists MNHEY and SMNVEV. For sequencing input, CVID and control samples contributed equivalent amounts of genomic DNA. For every sample, a 60 bp segment covering the rearranged TCRbeta CDR3 region was amplified and then sequenced. The immunoSEQ assay, a bias-corrected multiplex PCR with high-throughput sequencing, was employed for TCRbeta amplification. The study's own analysis went as follows. Every unique nucleotide sequence counted as a clone and was annotated with V, D and J genes, copy number and frequency. Sequences were labeled productive if in frame, and non-productive if out of frame or containing stop codons. Clonality was calculated from Shannon's entropy as previously described. The predicted amino acid sequences of productive clones were used to derive mean CDR3 Kyte-Doolittle hydropathy. Hierarchical clustering of scaled V gene usage was performed with the R hclust function using Manhattan distance and complete linkage. To assess clone sharing by CDR3 amino acid sequence, 12 repertoires per group were resampled over 100 rounds. The repertoires were screened for more than 55 published EBV-specific TCRbeta sequences and 200 to 250 published CMV-specific TCRbeta sequences. After a couple of CVID samples that produced fewer than 10,000 sequences were dropped from the analysis, around 41 CVID repertoires remained. The source is immuneACCESS, and TCRdb retained only in-frame sequences with V and J called. Part of the clones is not carried over; for the studies checked, unresolved V genes explain less than half of this, and the remainder is unexplained. That table supplies the V and J calls and clone size; D and trimming were determined from the DNA. Here the sample lists tens of thousands of clones, none seen once only. 3.5% to 4% of the sample lies in the top ten.

Overall study results and their limits: Even though DNA input was the same, control samples had an average of around 78,000 unique sequences each, compared with some 32,000 in CVID samples. CVID subjects shared fewer TCRbeta clones with each other than healthy controls did (p < 0.0001). Fewer deletions and N-nucleotide insertions were reportedly observed in CVID TCRbeta sequences, and highly modified clones with 13 or more V deletions were reportedly absent from CVID TCRbeta sequences. According to the authors, finding the cause of the higher clonality in CVID would require sequencing the repertoires of T cell subpopulations. Compared with healthy controls, CVID subjects showed increased TCRbeta clonality (t-test p = 0.018), a feature most characteristic of about a third of subjects. Differences among patients in the CVID cohort limited the correlations between repertoire features and clinical complications.

The origin of this receptor is a person aged 18 to 75 in good health. Input material: peripheral blood mononuclear cells. In this chain, TRBV27 is recombined with TRBJ1-5; TRBD1 agrees with 7 junctional bases. The part of the CDR3 DNA that was read is TGTGCCAGCAGTGTGACAGGGTATCAGCCC. It codes for CASSVTGYQP. The CDR3 as a whole reads CASSVTGYQPQHF.